This T cell receptor beta chain emerged from a study of CD8 T cells in Susac syndrome. Sequencing of TCR beta, carried out with a high-throughput approach, was applied to CD8+ and CD4+ T cells from the blood. Diagnostic criteria defined recently for definite or probable disease were met by the Susac syndrome patients. The CDR3 extends over 14 amino acids. V was clipped by 2 bases and J by 2 bases, with 10 bases between them. Germline V gene data show CDR1 as MNHEY and CDR2 as SMNVEV (reference sequence). An amount of RNA that ranged from roughly 0.5 to 1 ug was reverse transcribed with random hexamers. An immunoSEQ multiplex PCR amplified TCR beta CDR3 over 54 Vbeta and 13 Jbeta. TCRdb analysed the immunoSEQ multiplex PCR reads with MiXCR anew, one entry per CDR3 protein. Of some 130,000 distinct CDR3 sequences listed, over 90% were seen once; the top ten hold about 0.18%. This clonotype was recorded only once. Its antigen is not identified.

The study's findings and limits: In total CD8+ repertoires, roughly 16 Susac-specific public clones were detected, and CD8+ TEMRA repertoires contained several.

The origin of this receptor is a human donor with Susac syndrome. Source material: CD8+ T cells from PBMCs. The gene calls are TRBV27 and TRBJ2-7, with a tentative D call TRBD1 (6 bases). CDR3 coding DNA: TGTGCCAGCAGTTTAGGACAGTCGGCCTACGAGCAGTACTTC. Its protein product is CASSLGQSAYEQYF.